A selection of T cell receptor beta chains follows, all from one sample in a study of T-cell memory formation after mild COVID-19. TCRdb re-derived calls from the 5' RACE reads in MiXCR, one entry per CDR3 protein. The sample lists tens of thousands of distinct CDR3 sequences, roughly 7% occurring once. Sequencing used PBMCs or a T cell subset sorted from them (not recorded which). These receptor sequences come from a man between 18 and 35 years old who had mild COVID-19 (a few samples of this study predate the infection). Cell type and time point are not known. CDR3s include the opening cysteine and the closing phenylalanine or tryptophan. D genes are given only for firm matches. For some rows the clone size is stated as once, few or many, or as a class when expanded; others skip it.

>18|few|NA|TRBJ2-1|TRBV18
CASSPPRGGRGSYNEQFF
TGTGCCAGCTCACCACCGCGCGGGGGCCGTGGGTCCTACAATGAGCAGTTCTTC
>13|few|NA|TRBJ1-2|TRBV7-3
CASSLMGGHGYTF
TGTGCCAGCAGCTTAATGGGGGGGCATGGCTACACCTTC
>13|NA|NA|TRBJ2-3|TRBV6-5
CASSYLRGDTQYF
TGTGCCAGCAGTTACCTACGGGGGGATACGCAGTATTTT
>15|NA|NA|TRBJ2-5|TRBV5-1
CASSLEGVYQETQYF
TGCGCCAGCAGCTTGGAGGGGGTCTACCAAGAGACCCAGTACTTC
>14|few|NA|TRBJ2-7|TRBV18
CASSTTELTYEQYF
TGTGCCAGCTCAACCACAGAACTTACCTACGAGCAGTACTTC
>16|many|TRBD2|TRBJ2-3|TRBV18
CASSPKRGVGTDTQYF
TGTGCCAGCTCACCAAAGCGGGGGGTCGGCACAGATACGCAGTATTTT
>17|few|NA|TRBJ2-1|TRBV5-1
CASRKGTGAASYNEQFF
TGCGCCAGCAGGAAAGGTACGGGGGCGGCTTCCTACAATGAGCAGTTCTTC
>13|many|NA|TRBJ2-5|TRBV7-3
CASSLLGGETQYF
TGTGCCAGCAGCTTATTGGGAGGAGAGACCCAGTACTTC
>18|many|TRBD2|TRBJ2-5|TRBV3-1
CASSQDLVGGGYQETQYF
TGTGCCAGCAGCCAAGATCTGGTTGGCGGGGGGTACCAAGAGACCCAGTACTTC
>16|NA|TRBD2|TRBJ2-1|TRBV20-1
CSARLAGVSSYNEQFF
TGCAGTGCTCGTCTAGCGGGGGTGAGCTCCTACAATGAGCAGTTCTTC
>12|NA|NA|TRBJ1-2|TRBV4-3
CASSSGRYGYTF
TGCGCCAGCAGCAGTGGGCGGTATGGCTACACCTTC
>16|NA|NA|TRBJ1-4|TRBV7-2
CASSLARGRANEKLFF
TGTGCCAGCAGCTTAGCGCGGGGCAGGGCGAATGAAAAACTGTTTTTT
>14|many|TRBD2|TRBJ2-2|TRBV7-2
CASSAGLASGELFF
TGTGCCAGCAGCGCGGGACTAGCCTCCGGGGAGCTGTTTTTT
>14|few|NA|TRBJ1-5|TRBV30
CAWSLVGGVQPQHF
TGTGCCTGGAGTTTGGTGGGGGGCGTGCAGCCCCAGCATTTT
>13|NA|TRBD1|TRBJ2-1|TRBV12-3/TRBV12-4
CASSDRGPNEQFF
TGTGCCAGCAGTGACAGGGGCCCCAATGAGCAGTTCTTC
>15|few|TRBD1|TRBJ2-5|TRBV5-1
CASSPGQGVSETQYF
TGCGCCAGCAGTCCCGGACAGGGGGTTTCTGAGACCCAGTACTTC
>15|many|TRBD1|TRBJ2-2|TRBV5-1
CASSAGTGDTGELFF
TGCGCCAGCAGCGCCGGGACAGGGGACACCGGGGAGCTGTTTTTT
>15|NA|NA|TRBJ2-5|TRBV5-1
CASRDYTGTGETQYF
TGCGCCAGCAGGGACTATACAGGGACGGGGGAGACCCAGTACTTC
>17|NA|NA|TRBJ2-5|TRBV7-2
CASSLVSTPGLGETQYF
TGTGCCAGCAGCTTAGTTTCCACCCCGGGGCTTGGGGAGACCCAGTACTTC
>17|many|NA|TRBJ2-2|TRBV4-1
CASSQKEGFADTGELFF
TGCGCCAGCAGCCAGAAGGAGGGGTTTGCGGACACCGGGGAGCTGTTTTTT
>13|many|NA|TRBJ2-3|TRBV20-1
CSVPTTGTDTQYF
TGCAGTGTCCCGACTACTGGCACAGATACGCAGTATTTT
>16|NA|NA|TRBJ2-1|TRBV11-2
CASSFGRGPEVNEQFF
TGTGCCAGCAGCTTCGGGCGGGGACCCGAAGTTAATGAGCAGTTCTTC
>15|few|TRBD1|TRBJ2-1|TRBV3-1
CASSRRQGVWDEQFF
TGTGCCAGCAGCCGCCGACAGGGGGTTTGGGATGAGCAGTTCTTC
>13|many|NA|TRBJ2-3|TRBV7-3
CASSYVDWDTQYF
TGTGCCAGCAGCTACGTTGACTGGGATACGCAGTATTTT
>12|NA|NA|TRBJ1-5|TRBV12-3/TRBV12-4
CASRYRRQPQHF
TGTGCCAGCAGATACAGGCGCCAGCCCCAGCATTTT
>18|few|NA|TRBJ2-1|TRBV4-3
CASSQSPGIGNMGNEQFF
TGCGCCAGCAGCCAATCCCCGGGGATAGGGAATATGGGGAATGAGCAGTTCTTC
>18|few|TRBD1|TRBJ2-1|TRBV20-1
CSASGGTGGSRSYNEQFF
TGCAGTGCTAGTGGAGGGACAGGGGGTTCCCGCTCCTACAATGAGCAGTTCTTC
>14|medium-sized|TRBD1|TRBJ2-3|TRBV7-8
CASSLSTGADTQYF
TGTGCCAGCAGCTTATCAACAGGGGCAGATACGCAGTATTTT
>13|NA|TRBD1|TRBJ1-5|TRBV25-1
CASSEQGGQPQHF
TGTGCCAGCAGTGAACAGGGGGGTCAGCCCCAGCATTTT
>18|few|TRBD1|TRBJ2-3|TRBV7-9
CASSLGGTGATSTDTQYF
TGTGCCAGCAGCTTGGGAGGGACAGGGGCTACTAGCACAGATACGCAGTATTTT
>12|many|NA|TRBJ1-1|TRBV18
CASSPRGPEAFF
TGTGCCAGCTCACCACGAGGGCCTGAAGCTTTCTTT
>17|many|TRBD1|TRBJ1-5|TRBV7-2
CASSLVPGTGSGQPQHF
TGTGCCAGCAGCTTAGTTCCAGGGACAGGTAGCGGTCAGCCCCAGCATTTT
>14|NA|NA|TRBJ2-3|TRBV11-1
CASSSLGHGDTQYF
TGTGCCAGCAGCTCCCTAGGCCACGGGGATACGCAGTATTTT
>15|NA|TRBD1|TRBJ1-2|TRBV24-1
CATSAWTGSDYGYTF
TGTGCCACCAGTGCCTGGACAGGGTCCGACTATGGCTACACCTTC